This T cell receptor beta chain came from a study of blood T cells in healthy people across ages. This clonotype was seen more than once but under ten times. Alongside a J-beta primer mix, a sample-barcoded 5' primer served in a second PCR lasting about 7 to 12 cycles. TCRdb called the 5' RACE reads again in MiXCR, with one record for every CDR3 protein. The data show under 1,100,000 distinct CDR3 sequences, 20% to 25% seen once. V was pared by 0 bases and J by 2 bases, with 14 bases between. CDR1 is DFQATT, CDR2 SNEGSKA, per germline (reference sequence). This CDR3 comprises 15 residues. Total RNA, at least 5 micrograms per sample, was extracted from PBMCs. These same records also appear under a second study, on T cells of mothers and their children.

What was sequenced was blood. The gene calls are TRBV20-1 and TRBJ2-7; no definite D call. This TCR derives from a girl under 10 years old in good health. This CDR3 reads CSARDLERTPYEQYF. In DNA, the CDR3 is TGCAGTGCTAGAGATCTGGAGAGGACCCCCTACGAGCAGTACTTC.